This entry concerns a single T cell receptor beta chain. The data originate from a study of control samples from healthy donors and cancer patients. Produced via immunoSEQ multiplex PCR; TCRdb's table is partial and in-frame only. The sample records around 100,000 clones, approximately 84% being singletons. V was pared by 1 base and J by 4 bases, with 3 bases between. The CDR3 totals 12 residues. The material sequenced was blood. The receptor's source is a woman in her forties or fifties in good health. This sequence joins TRBV12-3 or TRBV12-4 and TRBJ2-3; D unclear. The DNA of the CDR3 is TGTGCCAGCAGTTTAGACGCAGATACGCAGTATTTT. Translating gives CASSLDADTQYF.